This record covers a single TCR beta chain. Its cognate antigen is unknown. This sample stems from a study of cytomegalovirus exposure and HLA in healthy donors. Study outcomes and limitations: Previously analyzed data showed that most TCR beta V segments were productive at a frequency of about 87% or about 30%.

In the PCR, 60 Vbeta and 13 Jbeta primers were used. Some clones are missing from TCRdb's copy, which holds only in-frame ones; the method was immunoSEQ multiplex PCR. The data contain about 61,000 clones, about 89% of them seen just once; the ten biggest clones take up 1.5%. With V trimmed by 2 bases and J by 10 bases, 12 bases remained unmatched. Per germline, CDR1 GTSNPN and CDR2 SVGIG (reference sequence). The length of the CDR3 is 17 residues. The chain combines TRBV30 with TRBJ1-6, with 12 nucleotides matching TRBD1. The sequenced sample consisted of PBMCs. The TCR originated in a man aged 30 to 45 in good health and CMV-seropositive. The CDR3 coding sequence is TGTGCCTGGAGTCCCTTGCCGGGACAGGGGGCAGGCTCACCCCTCCACTTT. Its translation: CAWSPLPGQGAGSPLHF.